This TCR beta chain was profiled in a study of early stage breast cancer tumors. Measured with immunoSEQ multiplex PCR; TCRdb has only the in-frame clones, and not every one. The table has 12,000 to 15,000 clones, approximately 84% seen once. This receptor was identified in a person in their thirties with breast cancer. The sample taken for sequencing was normal breast tissue next to the tumor.

CDR3 region: CAIRQRESSYEQYF. The CDR3 DNA reads TGTGCCATCAGACAGCGGGAGAGTTCCTACGAGCAGTACTTC. The chain links TRBV10-3 to TRBJ2-7; TRBD2 agrees at 8 bases. J gave up 1 base and V 6 bases, and 5 bases lay outside the gene matches. The germline V gene has CDR1 ENHRY and CDR2 SYGVKD. This CDR3 region has 14 residues.